This TCR beta chain was obtained from a study of beta chain features in type 1 diabetes. Whole-study results and caveats: Moderate but significant shortening of TCRB CDR3s was recorded in all four CD4+ subsets from Type 1 diabetes patients.

It was one heparinised blood draw, averaging roughly 120 mL, that each donor gave. Concerning this clone: What it recognizes is unknown.

Germline-derived CDR1 and CDR2 are MNHEY and SVGAGI. CDR3 length equals 14 residues. The V end was cut by 5 bases, the J end by 5 bases, with 15 bases between. Every bit of the isolated RNA underwent reverse transcription, so sequencing read expressed TCRB transcripts. Measured with immunoSEQ multiplex PCR; TCRdb has only the in-frame clones, and not every one. The sample gives a few hundred thousand clones, about 15% of which show up once; around 0.015% is in the top ten. The chain has TRBV6-5 and TRBJ2-5, with D tentatively TRBD1 (6 bases). The receptor comes from a man aged 18 to 30 with type 1 diabetes. The source material was naive CD4+ T cells from blood. CDR3 nucleotides: TGTGCCAGCAGTCGTACAGGGTTTAGGGAGACCCAGTACTTC. Translating gives CASSRTGFRETQYF.